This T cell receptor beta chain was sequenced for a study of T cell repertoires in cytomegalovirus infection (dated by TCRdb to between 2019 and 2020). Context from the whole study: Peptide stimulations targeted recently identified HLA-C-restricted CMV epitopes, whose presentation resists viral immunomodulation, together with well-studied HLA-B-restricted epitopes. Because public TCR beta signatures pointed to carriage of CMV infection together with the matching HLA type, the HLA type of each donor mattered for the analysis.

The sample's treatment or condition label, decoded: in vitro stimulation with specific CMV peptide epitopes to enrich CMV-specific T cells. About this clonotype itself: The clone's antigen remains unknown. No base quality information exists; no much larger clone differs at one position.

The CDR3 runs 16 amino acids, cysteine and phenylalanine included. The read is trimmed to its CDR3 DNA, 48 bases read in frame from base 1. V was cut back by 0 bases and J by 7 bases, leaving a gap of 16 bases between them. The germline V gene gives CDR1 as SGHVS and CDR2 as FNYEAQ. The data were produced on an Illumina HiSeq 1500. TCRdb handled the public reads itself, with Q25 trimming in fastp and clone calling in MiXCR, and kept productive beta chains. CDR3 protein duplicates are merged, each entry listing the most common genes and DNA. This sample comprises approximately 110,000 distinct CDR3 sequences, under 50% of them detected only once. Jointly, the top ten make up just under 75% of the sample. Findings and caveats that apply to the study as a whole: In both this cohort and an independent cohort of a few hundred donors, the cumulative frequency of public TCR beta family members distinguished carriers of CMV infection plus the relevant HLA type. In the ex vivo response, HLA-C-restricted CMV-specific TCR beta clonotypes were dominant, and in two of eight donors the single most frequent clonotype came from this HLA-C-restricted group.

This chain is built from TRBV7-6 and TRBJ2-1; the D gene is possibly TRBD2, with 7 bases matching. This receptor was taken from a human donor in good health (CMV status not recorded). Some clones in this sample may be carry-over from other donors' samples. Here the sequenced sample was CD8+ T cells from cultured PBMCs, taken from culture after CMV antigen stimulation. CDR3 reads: CASSLAGGGGSNEQFF. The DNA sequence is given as TGTGCCAGCAGCTTAGCCGGCGGGGGCGGGAGTAATGAGCAGTTCTTC.